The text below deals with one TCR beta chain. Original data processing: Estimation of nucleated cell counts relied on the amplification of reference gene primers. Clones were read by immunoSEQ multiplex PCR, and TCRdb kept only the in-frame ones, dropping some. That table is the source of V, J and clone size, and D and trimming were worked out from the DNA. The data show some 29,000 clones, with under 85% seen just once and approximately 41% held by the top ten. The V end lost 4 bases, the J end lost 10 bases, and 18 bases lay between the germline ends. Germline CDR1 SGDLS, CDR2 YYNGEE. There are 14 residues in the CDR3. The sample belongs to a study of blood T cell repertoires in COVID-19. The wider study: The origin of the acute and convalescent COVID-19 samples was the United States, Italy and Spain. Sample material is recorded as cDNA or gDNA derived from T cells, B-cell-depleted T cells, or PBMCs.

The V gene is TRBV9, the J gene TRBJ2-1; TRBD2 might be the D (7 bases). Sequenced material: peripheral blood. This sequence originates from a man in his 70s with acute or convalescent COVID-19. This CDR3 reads CASSPRVGGPEQFF. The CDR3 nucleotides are TGTGCCAGCAGCCCCCGGGTGGGGGGGCCGGAGCAGTTCTTC.